This TCR beta chain was sequenced during a study of T cell responses to AZD1222 COVID-19 vaccine. Overall study findings and caveats: Clonal diversity was possibly underestimated, and the donors were mostly white British, with more females. Repertoire collection took place solely once the T cell response had peaked.

Pooled together were second doses at about 4 or about 12 weeks. For this clone: What it binds is not known.

Data came from immunoSEQ multiplex PCR; TCRdb stores just in-frame clones and leaves some out. The sample has approximately 150,000 clones, about 92% seen once. Trimming removed 3 bases from V and 10 bases from J, with 13 bases in between. CDR1 and CDR2 (germline): SQVTM, ANQGSEA. The CDR3 sequence is 12 residues long. This chain links TRBV29-1 with TRBJ2-4; D is tentatively TRBD1 or TRBD2 (5 bases each). Sequences were derived from peripheral blood, sampled 28 days after the second AZD1222 dose. The receptor's source is an adult who received the AZD1222 COVID-19 vaccine. CDR3 loop: CSVEVPGPIQYF. CDR3 DNA sequence: TGCAGCGTTGAGGTCCCGGGGCCAATTCAGTACTTC.